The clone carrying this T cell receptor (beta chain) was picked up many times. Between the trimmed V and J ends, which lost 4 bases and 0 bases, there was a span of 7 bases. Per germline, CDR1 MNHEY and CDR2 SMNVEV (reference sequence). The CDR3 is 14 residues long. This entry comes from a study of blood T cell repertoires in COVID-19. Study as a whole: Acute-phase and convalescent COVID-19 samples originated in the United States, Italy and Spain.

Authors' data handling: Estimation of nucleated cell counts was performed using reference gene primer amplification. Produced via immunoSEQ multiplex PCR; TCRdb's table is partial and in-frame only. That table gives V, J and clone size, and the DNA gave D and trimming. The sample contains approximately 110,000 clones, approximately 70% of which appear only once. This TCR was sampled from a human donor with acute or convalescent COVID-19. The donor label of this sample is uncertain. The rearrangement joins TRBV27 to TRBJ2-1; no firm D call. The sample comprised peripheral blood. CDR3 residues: CASSYLSSYNEQFF. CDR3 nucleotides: TGTGCCAGCAGTTACCTTAGCTCCTACAATGAGCAGTTCTTC.